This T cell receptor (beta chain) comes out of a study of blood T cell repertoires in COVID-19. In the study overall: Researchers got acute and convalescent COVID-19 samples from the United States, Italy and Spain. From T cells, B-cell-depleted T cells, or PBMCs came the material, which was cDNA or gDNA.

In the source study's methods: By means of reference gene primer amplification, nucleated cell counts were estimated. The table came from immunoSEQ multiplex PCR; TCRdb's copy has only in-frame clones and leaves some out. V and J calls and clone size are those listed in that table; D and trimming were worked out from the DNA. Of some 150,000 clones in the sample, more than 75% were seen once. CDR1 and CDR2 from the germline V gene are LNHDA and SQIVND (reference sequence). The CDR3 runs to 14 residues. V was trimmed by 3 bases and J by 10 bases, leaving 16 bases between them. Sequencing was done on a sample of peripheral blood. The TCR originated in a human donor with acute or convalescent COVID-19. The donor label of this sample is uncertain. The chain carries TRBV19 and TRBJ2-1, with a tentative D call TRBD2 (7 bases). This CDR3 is CASSIVGGPGEQFF. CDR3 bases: TGTGCCAGTAGTATCGTGGGGGGGCCGGGGGAGCAGTTCTTC.